This T cell receptor (beta chain) was recovered during a study of response to subunit inactivated influenza vaccine. A few counts support this clonotype. Its antigen is undetermined. Unmatched junction bases numbered 5, after V lost 7 bases and J lost 11 bases. CDR3 length: 11 amino acids. The germline V gene has CDR1 SNHLY and CDR2 FYNNEI. Study-level points and caveats: Researchers suggested that each seasonal influenza vaccination recruits few new T cells.

Using its own MiXCR run on the RT-PCR reads, TCRdb lists one record per CDR3 protein. Of approximately 700,000 distinct CDR3 sequences listed, less than 20% are singletons. This chain uses TRBV2 with TRBJ1-1; 9 bases line up with TRBD1. The clonotype comes from a man aged 50-59 years who received an inactivated influenza vaccine. Material: PBMCs from blood, obtained roughly 12 days after vaccination. CDR3 loop: CASTRDREAFF. The CDR3 DNA reads as TGTGCCAGCACGAGGGACAGGGAGGCTTTCTTT. The whole variable domain, filled in from reference TRBV2 and TRBJ1-1, reads EPEVTQTPSHQVTQMGQEVILRCVPISNHLYFYWYRQILGQKVEFLVSFYNNEISEKSEIFDDQFSVERPDGSNFTLKIRSTKLEDSAMYFCASTRDREAFFGQGTRLTVV.